Listed below are T cell receptor beta chains from one sample, sequenced in a study of blood T cell repertoires in COVID-19. Sequenced by immunoSEQ multiplex PCR; TCRdb stores in-frame clones only, minus some. There are about 76,000 clones in the sample; about 88% occur only once, and about a tenth lies in the top ten. Sequencing was done on a sample of peripheral blood. These receptors came from a human donor in a cohort sampled during active COVID-19. Both conserved end residues are part of each CDR3. The D gene is left open where the match is weak. The listing skips clone size in some rows; elsewhere it reads once, few, many or a size class.

j_call cdr3_length d_call clone_size v_call cdr3_nt cdr3_aa
TRBJ1-1 17 TRBD1 - TRBV30 TGTGCCTGGAGTGTACCGGGACAGACGTATAATAACACTGAAGCTTTCTTT CAWSVPGQTYNNTEAFF
TRBJ1-2 14 TRBD1 - TRBV29-1 TGCAGCGTTGAACGGTCAGGGGGTAACTATGGCTACACCTTC CSVERSGGNYGYTF
TRBJ2-1 19 TRBD2 - TRBV19 TGTGCCAGTAGTAATTCTCCTTTTAGACTAGCGGGAACCTACAATGAGCAGTTCTTC CASSNSPFRLAGTYNEQFF
TRBJ2-3 17 TRBD1 - TRBV18 TGTGCCAGCTCACCAACCGGGACAGGGGGCGGCACAGATACGCAGTATTTT CASSPTGTGGGTDTQYF
TRBJ2-2 14 - - TRBV15 TGTGCCACCAGCAGAGATCGGGGTCCCCATCAGCTGTTTTTT CATSRDRGPHQLFF
TRBJ2-1 15 TRBD2 - TRBV7-3 TGTGCCAGCAGCTTAACCCGGGGGGGTTACAATGAGCAGTTCTTC CASSLTRGGYNEQFF
TRBJ1-1 14 - few TRBV5-1 TGCGCCAGCAGCTTAGGACAAGTGAACACTGAAGCTTTCTTT CASSLGQVNTEAFF
TRBJ1-4 14 TRBD1 - TRBV7-2 TGTGCCAGCAGCCGGGACAGGGAAAGTGAAAAACTGTTTTTT CASSRDRESEKLFF
TRBJ2-1 15 TRBD2 - TRBV20-1 TGCAGTGCTAGTGGGGTAGCGGGACCTTACAATGAGCAGTTCTTC CSASGVAGPYNEQFF
TRBJ2-3 16 TRBD2 - TRBV11-2 TGTGCCAGCAGCTTATGGGCTAGCGGTGGCACAGATACGCAGTATTTT CASSLWASGGTDTQYF
TRBJ1-2 13 TRBD1 - TRBV30 TGTGCCTGGAGTTTCAGGACAGGGGCTGTGGGGACCTTC CAWSFRTGAVGTF
TRBJ2-7 13 - - TRBV7-2 TGTGCCAGCAGCTCGGACATTCCCTACGAGCAGTACTTC CASSSDIPYEQYF
TRBJ2-2 14 TRBD2 few TRBV6-2/TRBV6-3 TGTGCCAGCAGTTACGAGCGGGAAATCGGGGAGCTGTTTTTT CASSYEREIGELFF
TRBJ2-1 16 TRBD2 - TRBV11-3 TGTGCCAGCAGCCCCCGGACTAGCGGACTGTACAATGAGCAGTTCTTC CASSPRTSGLYNEQFF
TRBJ1-3 15 - - TRBV2 TGTGCCAGCAGACCACTGGGTGGAGGGGGAAACACCATATATTTT CASRPLGGGGNTIYF
TRBJ2-1 13 TRBD1 once TRBV19 TGTGCCAGTACCTTCGACAGGGGCAATGAGCAGTTCTTC CASTFDRGNEQFF
TRBJ2-1 18 - - TRBV30 TGTGCCTGGAGGTCAAGGACTGCAAGGGAGAGTCGCTTCAATGAGCAGTTCTTC CAWRSRTARESRFNEQFF
TRBJ2-5 11 - - TRBV7-9 TGTGCCAGCAGCTCTCAAGAGACCCAGTACTTC CASSSQETQYF
TRBJ2-7 17 TRBD2 - TRBV11-2 TGTGCCAGCAGCCGAAATATCCTCCGGGACTATTCCTACGAGCAGTACTTC CASSRNILRDYSYEQYF
TRBJ1-1 13 - - TRBV7-9 TGTGCCAGCAGTCGGGGGAAGAACACTGAAGCTTTCTTT CASSRGKNTEAFF
TRBJ2-2 13 TRBD2 once TRBV10-3 TGTGCCATCAGAGAAGCGGGAGTAGGGGAGCTGTTTTTT CAIREAGVGELFF
TRBJ2-3 16 TRBD2 - TRBV24-1 TGTGCCACCAGTGAGACGACTAGCGGGAGAGCAGATACGCAGTATTTT CATSETTSGRADTQYF
TRBJ2-7 14 TRBD1 - TRBV19 TGTGCCAGTAGTCCACAGGGGTCCTCCTACGAGCAGTACTTC CASSPQGSSYEQYF
TRBJ2-2 16 TRBD1 - TRBV19 TGTGCCAGTAGTGCCAGACGGGACAGGGGGTACGGGGAGCTGTTTTTT CASSARRDRGYGELFF
TRBJ1-4 14 TRBD1 few TRBV11-2 TGTGCCAGCAGCCCACAGGGGAGTGGTGAAAAACTGTTTTTT CASSPQGSGEKLFF
TRBJ2-1 15 TRBD1 - TRBV7-2 TGTGCCAGCAGCCCCGGACAGGGTTATCGGAATGAGCAGTTCTTC CASSPGQGYRNEQFF
TRBJ2-7 15 TRBD1 - TRBV5-1 TGCGCCAGCAGCTTGGGGACAGGCAAACCGGGGGAGCAGTACTTC CASSLGTGKPGEQYF
TRBJ2-1 15 TRBD1 - TRBV28 TGTGCCAGCAGTTTATACAGGGGGAAGGGGAATGAGCAGTTCTTC CASSLYRGKGNEQFF
TRBJ2-1 16 TRBD2 - TRBV28 TGTGCCAGCAGTTCTTTAGCGGGAGCTTCTTACAATGAGCAGTTCTTC CASSSLAGASYNEQFF
TRBJ2-1 14 TRBD2 - TRBV30 TGTGCCTGGAGAGACGGACTAGCCTACAATGAGCAGTTCTTC CAWRDGLAYNEQFF
TRBJ1-4 16 TRBD1 - TRBV6-5 TGTGCCAGCAGTTACTCGCCGACAGGGCTGAATGAAAAACTGTTTTTT CASSYSPTGLNEKLFF
TRBJ2-2 13 - - TRBV11-3 TGTGCCAGCAGCCCCAGGGTAGCCGGGGAGCTGTTTTTT CASSPRVAGELFF
TRBJ1-3 14 - - TRBV10-3 TGTGCCATCAGTGATCGGGGCTCTGGAAACACCATATATTTT CAISDRGSGNTIYF
TRBJ1-4 15 TRBD1 - TRBV5-6 TGTGCCAGCAGCTTCCAGGGGGTGAGAGGTGAAAAACTGTTTTTT CASSFQGVRGEKLFF
TRBJ2-1 16 TRBD2 - TRBV11-2 TGTGCCAGCAGCTTAGAAGGGACTAGAAGCTACAATGAGCAGTTCTTC CASSLEGTRSYNEQFF
TRBJ2-2 16 TRBD1 few TRBV4-3 TGCGCCAGCAGCCAAGGCTTGACAGGGATCACCGGGGAGCTGTTTTTT CASSQGLTGITGELFF
TRBJ2-5 13 - - TRBV6-5 TGTGCCAGCAGGGAGAGCGGACGGGAGACCCAGTACTTC CASRESGRETQYF
TRBJ2-1 15 TRBD2 - TRBV4-2 TGTGCCAGCAGCCAAGAAGGTAGCGGGAGGGGTGAGCAGTTCTTC CASSQEGSGRGEQFF
TRBJ2-5 13 - - TRBV9 TGTGCCAGCAGCGTAGGGGGGGAAGAGACCCAGTACTTC CASSVGGEETQYF
TRBJ2-7 16 TRBD2 - TRBV2 TGTGCCAGCAGGGCCCCGGGACTAGCGGGAGCCTCCGAGCAGTACTTC CASRAPGLAGASEQYF
TRBJ2-7 14 TRBD2 - TRBV4-1 TGCGCCAGCAGCCCGGGACTAGCGGGTTACGAGCAGTACTTC CASSPGLAGYEQYF
TRBJ1-5 13 - - TRBV6-2/TRBV6-3 TGTGCCAGCAGTTACTCGAGAGATCAGCCCCAGCATTTT CASSYSRDQPQHF